This T cell receptor beta chain was captured in a study of regulatory T cells in long-lasting Graves disease. Documented time point: newly diagnosed GD, antithyroid drugs for less than 3 months. Extracted RNA from PBMCs served as the source of the TCR library. This clonotype was observed at least ten times. iRepertoire HTBI primers and Arm-PCR of CDR3 regions built TCR beta libraries. Each CDR3 protein gets one entry after TCRdb re-called the multiplex PCR reads with MiXCR. The profile shows about half a million distinct CDR3 sequences, about 12% of them singletons. The CDR3 is 13 amino acids. Germline-derived CDR1 and CDR2 are MDHEN and SYDVKM. Trimming removed 4 bases from V and 2 bases from J, with 9 bases in between. A further study also used this sample, focusing on T cells in Graves' hyperthyroidism and ophthalmopathy. That publication notes: When ophthalmopathy did not progress within 18 months, Graves' hyperthyroidism was considered stable. HTBI primers drove first-round RT-PCR of the TCR CDR3.

The sample consisted of peripheral blood mononuclear cells (PBMCs), taken at new diagnosis, from a patient treated with antithyroid drugs. This receptor was identified in a woman younger than 45 with Graves disease. This chain connects TRBV28 to TRBJ2-7; D unclear. For the CDR3, the DNA is TGTGCCAGCAGTTCCAGATTCCCCTACGAGCAGTACTTC. Its translation is CASSSRFPYEQYF.